This T cell receptor (beta chain) stems from a study of blood T cell repertoires in COVID-19. Study-wide background: Whether acute or convalescent, the COVID-19 samples came from the United States, Italy and Spain. The cDNA or gDNA used as material had been derived from T cells, B-cell-depleted T cells, or PBMCs.

Per the original methods: Reference gene primer amplification in the assay estimated nucleated cell counts. The protocol was immunoSEQ multiplex PCR, while the TCRdb copy is restricted to in-frame clones and leaves out a portion. That table supplies the V and J calls and clone size; D and trimming were determined from the DNA. The data contain approximately 110,000 clones, 81% of them seen just once; the ten biggest clones take up 30% to 45%. This CDR3 comprises 17 residues. J lost 3 bases, V lost 5 bases, and 11 bases had no gene match. Germline V gene data show CDR1 as MNHEY and CDR2 as SMNVEV (reference sequence).

The source is a man older than 75 with acute or convalescent COVID-19. The sample consisted of peripheral blood. The genes are TRBV27 and TRBJ2-3; 10 bases are a match to TRBD2. CDR3 in DNA: TGTGCCAGCAGTCCACCCAGCGGGAGGGGTCTTACAGATACGCAGTATTTT. Translating it yields CASSPPSGRGLTDTQYF.